Following are 12 T cell receptor beta chains from one sample sequenced in a study of blood T cell repertoires in COVID-19. Sequenced by immunoSEQ multiplex PCR; TCRdb stores in-frame clones only, minus some. The sample consists of about 200,000 clones, 89% of them appearing once. Sequencing used PBMCs or T cells enriched from blood (not recorded which). Source of these receptors: a young woman who had recovered from COVID-19.

This clone has a count of ten or more. The chain uses TRBV15 and TRBJ1-3, with D maybe TRBD1 (6 bases). CDR1 LNHNV and CDR2 YYDKDF come from the germline V gene (reference sequence). This CDR3 has 15 amino acids. Trimming removed 1 base from V and 2 bases from J, with 9 bases in between. DNA for the CDR3: TGTGCCACCAGCAGAGGATCAGGGGCTGGAAACACCATATATTTT. Translation: CATSRGSGAGNTIYF.

The CDR3 reads CASSKGGELSGNTIYF. The CDR3 nucleotides read TGTGCCAGCAGCAAGGGGGGGGAGCTCTCTGGAAACACCATATATTTT. The chain couples TRBV21-1 to TRBJ1-3. TRBV21-1 is labeled a pseudogene. This CDR3 spans 16 amino acids.

The V gene is TRBV6-5, the J gene TRBJ2-1; tentative D call: TRBD2 (7 bases). V lost 10 bases to trimming and J lost 7 bases, with 17 bases between them. The CDR3 covers 13 residues. Germline loops: CDR1 MNHEY, CDR2 SVGAGI. CDR3 coding DNA: TGTGCCACCATTCCGGGGGGCCGGAATGAGCAGTTCTTC. Protein product: CATIPGGRNEQFF.

CDR3 nucleotides: TGTGCCAGCAGGACAGGGGAGAATAACTATGGCTACACCTTC. Protein: CASRTGENNYGYTF. The J gene is TRBJ1-2, the V gene TRBV19; 9 bases are a match to TRBD1. There are 14 residues in the CDR3. Germline CDR1 reads LNHDA; CDR2 reads SQIVND (reference sequence). Germline trimming cut 9 bases from V and 1 base from J; bases unmatched to any gene: 6.

CDR3 coding DNA: TGCGCCAGCAGCTACGACATTACAGGGAACACTGAAGCTTTCTTT. This encodes CASSYDITGNTEAFF. The chain recombines TRBV4-1 with TRBJ1-1, with D possibly TRBD1 on 5 matching bases. CDR3 length: 15 residues. Germline lookup yields CDR1 MGHRA and CDR2 YSYEKL. Deletions cut 5 bases from V and 1 base from J, with 14 bases between.

The V call is TRBV7-3, the J call TRBJ1-6, with D maybe TRBD1 (5 bases). The CDR3 length is 19 residues. Germline assignment: CDR1 SGHTA and CDR2 FQGTGA. Trimming shortened V by 0 bases and J by 7 bases, and 22 bases separated the two germline ends. As DNA, the CDR3 is TGTGCCAGCAGCTTAACCCGCAGCCTGGTGGGGCGCACCAATTCACCCCTCCACTTT. Translated, it gives CASSLTRSLVGRTNSPLHF.

The genes are TRBV6-5 and TRBJ1-3; D may be TRBD1 (5 bases). Trimming stripped 10 bases from V and 2 bases from J, with 12 bases between. This CDR3 spans 13 amino acids. Germline-derived CDR1 and CDR2 are MNHEY and SVGAGI. The CDR3 loop reads CATATDTGNTIYF. CDR3 sequence (DNA): TGTGCCACCGCGACAGATACTGGAAACACCATATATTTT.

This clone was picked up a small number of times. CDR3 bases: TGTGCCAGCAGTGAAGCGCCCAACATGATCCTCCACTTT. Protein product: CASSEAPNMILHF. The chain carries TRBV6-1 and TRBJ1-6, with no clear D. CDR1 and CDR2 from the germline V gene are MNHNS and SASEGT. V dropped 0 bases and J dropped 15 bases, with 12 bases sitting between them. This CDR3 spans 13 amino acids.

The genes are TRBV4-1 and TRBJ1-2, with unresolved D. The germline V and J ends were trimmed by 1 base and 1 base, with 7 bases remaining between them. This CDR3 has 14 amino acids. The germline gives CDR1 MGHRA, CDR2 YSYEKL. DNA of the CDR3: TGCGCCAGCAGCCAAGCCGCGGTTAACTATGGCTACACCTTC. It is translated as CASSQAAVNYGYTF.

The rearrangement links TRBV12-3 or TRBV12-4 to TRBJ2-5; weak D call: TRBD2 (5 bases). The CDR3 sequence is 11 residues long. Between the trimmed V and J ends, which lost 8 bases and 5 bases, there was a span of 9 bases. The CDR3 spells CASRKRETQYF. In DNA, the CDR3 is TGTGCCAGCCGAAAGCGGGAGACCCAGTACTTC.

The chain joins TRBV5-1 to TRBJ2-5; a weak D match, TRBD2 (6 bases). The germline V gene has CDR1 SGHRS and CDR2 YFSETQ. The CDR3 is made up of 15 amino acids. V lost 4 bases, J lost 2 bases, and 15 bases lay in between. The CDR3 DNA reads as TGCGCCAGCAGCCCCCGGGGCGGGGAGCAAGAGACCCAGTACTTC. This encodes CASSPRGGEQETQYF.

This clone appeared once. The rearrangement uses TRBV27 and TRBJ1-1; a possible D gene is TRBD1 (6 bases). The CDR3 has 16 residues. The V gene lost 3 bases and the J gene lost 6 bases, with 20 bases spanning the gap. CDR1 and CDR2 from the germline V gene are MNHEY and SMNVEV (reference sequence). The DNA for the CDR3 is TGTGCCAGCAGTTTCCGCCCCCAGGGGTTAAACCCTGAAGCTTTCTTT. Residues: CASSFRPQGLNPEAFF.